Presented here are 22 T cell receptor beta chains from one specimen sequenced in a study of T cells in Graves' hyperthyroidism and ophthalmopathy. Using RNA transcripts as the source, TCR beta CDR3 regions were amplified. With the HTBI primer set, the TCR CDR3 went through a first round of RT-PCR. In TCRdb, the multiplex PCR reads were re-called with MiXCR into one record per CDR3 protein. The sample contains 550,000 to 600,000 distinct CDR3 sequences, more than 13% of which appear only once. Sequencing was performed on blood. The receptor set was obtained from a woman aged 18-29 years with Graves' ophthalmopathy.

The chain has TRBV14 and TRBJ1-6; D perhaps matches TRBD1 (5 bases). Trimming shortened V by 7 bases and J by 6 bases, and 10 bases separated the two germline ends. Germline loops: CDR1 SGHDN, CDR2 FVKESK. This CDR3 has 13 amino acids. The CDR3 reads CASTGAFNSPLHF. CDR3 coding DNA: TGTGCCAGCACCGGGGCCTTTAATTCACCCCTCCACTTT.

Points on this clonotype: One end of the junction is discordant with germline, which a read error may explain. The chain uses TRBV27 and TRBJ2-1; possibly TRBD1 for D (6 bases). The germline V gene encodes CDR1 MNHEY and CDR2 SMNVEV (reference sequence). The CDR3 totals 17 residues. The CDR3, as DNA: TGTGCCAGCAGTTCACTCTACAGGGAACGCTCCTACAATGAGCGGTTCTTC. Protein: CASSSLYRERSYNERFF.

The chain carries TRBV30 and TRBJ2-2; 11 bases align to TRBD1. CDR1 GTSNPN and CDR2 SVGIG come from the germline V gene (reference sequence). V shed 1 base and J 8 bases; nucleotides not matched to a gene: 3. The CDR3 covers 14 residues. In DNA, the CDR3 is TGTGCCTGGAGTGAGGGGACAGGGGGTGGGGAGCTGTTTTTT. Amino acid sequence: CAWSEGTGGGELFF.

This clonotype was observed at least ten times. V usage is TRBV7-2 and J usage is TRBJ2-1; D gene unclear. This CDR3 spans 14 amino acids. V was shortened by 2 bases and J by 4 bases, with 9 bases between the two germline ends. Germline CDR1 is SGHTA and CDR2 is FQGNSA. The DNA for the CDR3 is TGTGCCAGCAGCTTACCCGCTTCGTACAATGAGCAGTTCTTC. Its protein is CASSLPASYNEQFF.

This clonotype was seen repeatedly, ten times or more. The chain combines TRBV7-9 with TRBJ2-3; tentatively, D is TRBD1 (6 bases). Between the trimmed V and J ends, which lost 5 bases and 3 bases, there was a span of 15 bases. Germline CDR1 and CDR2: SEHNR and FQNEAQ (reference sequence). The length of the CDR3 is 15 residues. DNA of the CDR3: TGTGCCAGCAGCCCCACAGGGACCACTACAGATACGCAGTATTTT. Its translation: CASSPTGTTTDTQYF. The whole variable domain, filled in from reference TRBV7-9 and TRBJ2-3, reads DTGVSQNPRHKITKRGQNVTFRCDPISEHNRLYWYRQTLGQGPEFLTYFQNEAQLEKSRLLSDRFSAERPKGSFSTLEIQRTEQGDSAMYLCASSPTGTTTDTQYFGPGTRLTVL.

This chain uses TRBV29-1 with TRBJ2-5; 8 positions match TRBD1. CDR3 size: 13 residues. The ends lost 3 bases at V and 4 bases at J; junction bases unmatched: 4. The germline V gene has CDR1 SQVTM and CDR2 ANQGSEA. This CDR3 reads CSVETGVGETQYF. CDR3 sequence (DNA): TGCAGCGTTGAGACAGGGGTGGGAGAGACCCAGTACTTC.

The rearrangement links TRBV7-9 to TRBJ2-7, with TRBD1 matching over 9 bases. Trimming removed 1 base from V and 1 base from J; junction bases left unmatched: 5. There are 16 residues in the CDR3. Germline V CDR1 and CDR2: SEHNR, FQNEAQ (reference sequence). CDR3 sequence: CASSLEGGTGSYEQYF. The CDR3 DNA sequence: TGTGCCAGCAGCTTAGAGGGGGGGACAGGGTCCTACGAGCAGTACTTC.

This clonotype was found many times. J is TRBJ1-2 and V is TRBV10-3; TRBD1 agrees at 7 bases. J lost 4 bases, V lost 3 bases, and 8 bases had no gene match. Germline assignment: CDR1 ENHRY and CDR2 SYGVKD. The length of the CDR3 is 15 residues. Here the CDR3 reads CAISDGSRQGYGYTF. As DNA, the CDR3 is TGTGCCATCAGTGATGGGTCCCGACAGGGCTATGGCTACACCTTC.

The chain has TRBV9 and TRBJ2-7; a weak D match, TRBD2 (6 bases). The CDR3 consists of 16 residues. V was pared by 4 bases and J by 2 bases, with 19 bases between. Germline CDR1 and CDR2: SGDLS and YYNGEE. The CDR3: CASSPSGRSSPYEQYF. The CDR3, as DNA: TGTGCCAGCAGCCCGAGTGGGAGGTCCTCTCCCTACGAGCAGTACTTC.

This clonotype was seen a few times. DNA of the CDR3: TGTGCCAGTAGCCCTGCGACAGGGGGGACTGAAGCTTTCTTT. It specifies CASSPATGGTEAFF. The chain carries TRBV19 and TRBJ1-1, with TRBD1 identical over 9 bases. Trimming took 6 bases from V and 5 from J; bases not matched to a gene: 7. This CDR3 contains 14 residues. Germline V lookup: CDR1 LNHDA, CDR2 SQIVND (reference sequence).

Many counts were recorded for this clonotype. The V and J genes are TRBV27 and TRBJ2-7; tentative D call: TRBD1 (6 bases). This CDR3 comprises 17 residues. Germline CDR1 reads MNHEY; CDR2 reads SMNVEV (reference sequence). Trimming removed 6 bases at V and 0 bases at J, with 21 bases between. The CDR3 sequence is CASRGEVDRFYSYEQYF. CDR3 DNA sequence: TGTGCCAGCAGAGGAGAAGTAGACAGGTTTTACTCCTACGAGCAGTACTTC.

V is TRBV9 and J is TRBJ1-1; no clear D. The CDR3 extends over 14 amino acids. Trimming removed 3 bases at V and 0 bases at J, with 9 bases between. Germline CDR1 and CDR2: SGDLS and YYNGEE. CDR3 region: CASSGARVNTEAFF. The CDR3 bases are TGTGCCAGCAGCGGGGCTCGGGTGAACACTGAAGCTTTCTTT.

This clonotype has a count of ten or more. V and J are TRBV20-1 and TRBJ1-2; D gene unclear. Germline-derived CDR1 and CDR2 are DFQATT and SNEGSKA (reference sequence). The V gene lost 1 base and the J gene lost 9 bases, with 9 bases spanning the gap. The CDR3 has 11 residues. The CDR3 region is CSARGGRSYTF. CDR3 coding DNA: TGCAGTGCTAGAGGGGGTAGGAGCTACACCTTC.

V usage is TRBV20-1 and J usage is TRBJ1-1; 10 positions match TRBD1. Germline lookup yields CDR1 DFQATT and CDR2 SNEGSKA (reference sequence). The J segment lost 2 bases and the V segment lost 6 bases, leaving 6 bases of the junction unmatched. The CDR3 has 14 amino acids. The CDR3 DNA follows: TGCAGTGCACCGACAGGGGGCGAAAACACTGAAGCTTTCTTT. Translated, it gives CSAPTGGENTEAFF.

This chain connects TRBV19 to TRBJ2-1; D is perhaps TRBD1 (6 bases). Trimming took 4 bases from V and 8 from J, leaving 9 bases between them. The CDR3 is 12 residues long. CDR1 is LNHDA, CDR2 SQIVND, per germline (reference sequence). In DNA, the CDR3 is TGTGCCAGTAGTACAACAGGGTATGAGCAGTTCTTC. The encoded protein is CASSTTGYEQFF.

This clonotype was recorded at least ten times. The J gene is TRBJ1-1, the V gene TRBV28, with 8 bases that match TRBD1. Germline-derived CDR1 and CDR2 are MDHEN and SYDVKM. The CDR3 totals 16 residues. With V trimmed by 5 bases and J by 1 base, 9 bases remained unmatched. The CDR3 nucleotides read TGTGCCAGCAGTCCTTCCGCCGGGACAGGGAACACTGAAGCTTTCTTT. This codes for CASSPSAGTGNTEAFF.

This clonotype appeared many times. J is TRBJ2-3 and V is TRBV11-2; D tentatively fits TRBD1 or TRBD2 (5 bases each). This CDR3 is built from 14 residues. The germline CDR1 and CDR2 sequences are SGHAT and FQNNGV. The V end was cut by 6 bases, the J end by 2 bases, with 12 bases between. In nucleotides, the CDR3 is TGTGCCAGCAGGAGGGACGGAGACACAGATACGCAGTATTTT. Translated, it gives CASRRDGDTDTQYF.

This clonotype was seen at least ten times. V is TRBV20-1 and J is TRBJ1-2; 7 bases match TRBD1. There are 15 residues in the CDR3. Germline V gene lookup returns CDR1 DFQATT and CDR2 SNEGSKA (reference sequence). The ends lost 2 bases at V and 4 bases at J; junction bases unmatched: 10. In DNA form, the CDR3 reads TGCAGTGCTAGAATGCCCGGGACAGAGAGCTATGGCTACACCTTC. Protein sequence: CSARMPGTESYGYTF.

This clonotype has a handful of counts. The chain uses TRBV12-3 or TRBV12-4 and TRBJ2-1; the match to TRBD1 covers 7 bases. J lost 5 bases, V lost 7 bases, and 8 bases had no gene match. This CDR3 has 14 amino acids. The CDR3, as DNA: TGTGCCAGCACTTCAACAGGGGACGACAATGAGCAGTTCTTC. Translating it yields CASTSTGDDNEQFF.

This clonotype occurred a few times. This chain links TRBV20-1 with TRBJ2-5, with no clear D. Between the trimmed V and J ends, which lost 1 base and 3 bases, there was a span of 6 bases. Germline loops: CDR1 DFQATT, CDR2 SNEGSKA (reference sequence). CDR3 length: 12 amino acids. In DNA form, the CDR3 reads TGCAGTGCTAGAGTCCGTAAAGAGACCCAGTACTTC. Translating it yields CSARVRKETQYF.

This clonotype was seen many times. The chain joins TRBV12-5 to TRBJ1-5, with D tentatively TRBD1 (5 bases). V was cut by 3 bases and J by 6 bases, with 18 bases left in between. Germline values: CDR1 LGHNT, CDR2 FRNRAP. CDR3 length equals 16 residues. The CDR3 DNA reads TGTGCTAGTGGTTTCCCCCAGGGCCGATATCCTCAGCCCCAGCATTTT. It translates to CASGFPQGRYPQPQHF.

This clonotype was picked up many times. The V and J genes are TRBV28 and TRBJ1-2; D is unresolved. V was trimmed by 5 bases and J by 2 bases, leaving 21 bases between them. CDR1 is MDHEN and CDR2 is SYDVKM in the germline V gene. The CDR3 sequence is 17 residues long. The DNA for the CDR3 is TGTGCCAGCAGTCCCCCCGGGGTTATAGGGCGCAACTATGGCTACACCTTC. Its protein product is CASSPPGVIGRNYGYTF.